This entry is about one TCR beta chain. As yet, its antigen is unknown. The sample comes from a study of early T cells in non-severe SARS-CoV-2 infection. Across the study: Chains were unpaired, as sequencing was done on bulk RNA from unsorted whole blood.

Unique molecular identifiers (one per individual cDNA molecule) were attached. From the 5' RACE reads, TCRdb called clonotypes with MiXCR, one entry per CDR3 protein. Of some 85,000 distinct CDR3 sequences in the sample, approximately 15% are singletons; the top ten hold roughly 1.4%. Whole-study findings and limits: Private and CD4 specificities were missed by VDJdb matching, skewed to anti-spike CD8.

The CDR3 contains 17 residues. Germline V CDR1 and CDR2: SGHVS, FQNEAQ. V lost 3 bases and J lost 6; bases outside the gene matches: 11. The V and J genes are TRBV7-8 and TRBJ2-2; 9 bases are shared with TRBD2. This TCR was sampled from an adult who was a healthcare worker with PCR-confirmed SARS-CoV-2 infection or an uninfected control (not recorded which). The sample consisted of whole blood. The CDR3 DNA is TGTGCCAGCAGCTTCTCTCAGGCGGGGGGGCGATCCGGGGAGCTGTTTTTT. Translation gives CASSFSQAGGRSGELFF.